These T cell receptor beta chains were read from a single sample in a study of blood T cell repertoires in COVID-19. TCRdb's table, derived via immunoSEQ multiplex PCR, lists solely in-frame clones and lacks some. The profile shows about 55,000 clones, over 75% of them singletons. Sequenced sample: peripheral blood. These TCRs come from a human donor with active COVID-19. The donor label of this sample is uncertain. The CDR3 runs from the conserved cysteine through the conserved F or W. The order of the fields is D gene, V gene, J gene, clone size, CDR3 length, CDR3 DNA, CDR3 protein. D genes are given only for firm matches. Part of the rows lack a size; the others show once, few, many or a class for expanded clones.

>NA|TRBV28|TRBJ1-2|NA|13
TGTGCCAGCAGTTTATCAGGGTCGGGTGGCTACACCTTC
CASSLSGSGGYTF
>NA|TRBV5-6|TRBJ1-5|NA|14
TGTGCCAGCAGCGTCTGGACAGACAATCAGCCCCAGCATTTT
CASSVWTDNQPQHF
>NA|TRBV9|TRBJ2-1|NA|19
TGTGCCAGCAGCCCAAGGGAGACTACAACCTGGGGCTCCTACAATGAGCAGTTCTTC
CASSPRETTTWGSYNEQFF
>TRBD1|TRBV6-6|TRBJ2-2|NA|15
TGTGCCAGCACTAAAGGGGGCAGGGGGAACGGGGAGCTGTTTTTT
CASTKGGRGNGELFF
>NA|TRBV4-1|TRBJ2-1|NA|13
TGCGCCAGCAGCCAAGATTGGGCAGGGGGGTTTTTCTTC
CASSQDWAGGFFF
>TRBD1|TRBV6-2/TRBV6-3|TRBJ1-1|NA|14
TGTGCCAGCAGTTACGACAGGGGGCTCACTGAAGCTTTCTTT
CASSYDRGLTEAFF
>NA|TRBV6-5|TRBJ1-5|NA|15
TGTGCCAGCAGTTACAGGGGAGGAGGCAATCAGCCCCAGCATTTT
CASSYRGGGNQPQHF
>NA|TRBV18|TRBJ2-4|NA|15
TGTGCCAGCTCACCAGGCGAGGCTTCCAAAAACATTCAGTACTTC
CASSPGEASKNIQYF
>TRBD1|TRBV27|TRBJ1-1|few|15
TGTGCCAGCAGTTTTCCGGACAGACAGGGGGCGAAAGCTTTCTTT
CASSFPDRQGAKAFF
>TRBD2|TRBV6-2/TRBV6-3|TRBJ2-3|NA|16
TGTGCCAGCAGTTACCCTGGCCTGACTAGCAGGGATACGCAGTATTTT
CASSYPGLTSRDTQYF
>NA|TRBV29-1|TRBJ2-5|NA|11
TGCAGCGTTCTCTATGAAGAGACCCAGTACTTC
CSVLYEETQYF
>NA|TRBV5-1|TRBJ2-7|few|13
TGCGCCAGCAGCTGGAGGGGGGAGGGCGAGCAGTACTTC
CASSWRGEGEQYF
>NA|TRBV7-3|TRBJ2-1|NA|16
TGTGCCAGCAGCTTGGAGGCGCCGCGCTCCTACAATGAGCAGTTCTTC
CASSLEAPRSYNEQFF
>TRBD2|TRBV4-1|TRBJ2-7|few|18
TGCGCCAGCAGCCAAAGATGGACTAGCGGGAGGGCCTGGGACGAGCAGTACTTC
CASSQRWTSGRAWDEQYF
>TRBD2|TRBV7-3|TRBJ2-5|NA|15
TGTGCCAGCAGCTTTGCTAGCGGGAGTTCTGAGACCCAGTACTTC
CASSFASGSSETQYF
>TRBD1|TRBV18|TRBJ1-2|NA|13
TGTGCCAGCTCTCCAGGGGGGGGCTATGGCTACACCTTC
CASSPGGGYGYTF
>NA|TRBV28|TRBJ1-2|NA|13
TGTGCCAGCAAAATCGGAGAGGGGGTAGGCTACACCTTC
CASKIGEGVGYTF
>NA|TRBV6-1|TRBJ2-5|NA|13
TGTGCCAGCAGGGAGAGGAGGCTTGAGACCCAGTACTTC
CASRERRLETQYF
>NA|TRBV18|TRBJ2-7|NA|13
TGTGCCAGCTCACCTGCAGGGGTGGGAGAGCAGTACTTC
CASSPAGVGEQYF
>NA|TRBV9|TRBJ2-2|NA|15
TGTGCCAGCAGCGTAGAGGTAGGGAGTACCGGGGAGCTGTTTTTT
CASSVEVGSTGELFF
>TRBD2|TRBV30|TRBJ2-7|few|15
TGTGCCTGGAGTCCGGGACTAGCGGTACCCTACGAGCAGTACTTC
CAWSPGLAVPYEQYF
>NA|TRBV7-2|TRBJ1-4|NA|16
TGTGCCAGCAGCCTCGCCACAGGGCATCTGGGGGAAAAACTGTTTTTT
CASSLATGHLGEKLFF
>TRBD2|TRBV7-9|TRBJ2-3|once|15
TGTGCCACCGCGAAGACAGGGACTAGCTCAGATACGCAGTATTTT
CATAKTGTSSDTQYF
>NA|TRBV12-5|TRBJ1-5|NA|16
TGTGCTAGTGGTCCCCGGGGAGGGACGGGAAAACAGCCCCAGCATTTT
CASGPRGGTGKQPQHF
>NA|TRBV4-2|TRBJ2-2|once|12
TGTGCCAGCAGCCAACTCACCGGGGAGCTGTTTTTT
CASSQLTGELFF
>TRBD2|TRBV5-1|TRBJ2-7|NA|15
TGCGCCAGCAGCTTGGGGGACGGGAGGCGCTACGAGCAGTACTTC
CASSLGDGRRYEQYF
>TRBD1|TRBV5-1|TRBJ2-6|NA|16
TGCGCCAGCAGCCCGGGACAGGGGTCTGGGGCCAACGTCCTGACTTTC
CASSPGQGSGANVLTF
>NA|TRBV19|TRBJ2-1|once|18
TGTGCCAGTAGTATAGTTGGCATGCGGGGCAGCTCCTACAATGAGCAGTTCTTC
CASSIVGMRGSSYNEQFF
>NA|TRBV11-3|TRBJ2-3|NA|12
TGTGCCAGCAGCTCCGGGACAGATACGCAGTATTTT
CASSSGTDTQYF
>TRBD1|TRBV12-5|TRBJ1-1|NA|18
TGTGCTAGTGGTTTGGTCTTGACGGGACAGGGTTACAACACTGAAGCTTTCTTT
CASGLVLTGQGYNTEAFF
>TRBD2|TRBV7-2|TRBJ2-3|NA|15
TGTGCCAGCAGCCGTGGACTAGCGGGGCCAGATACGCAGTATTTT
CASSRGLAGPDTQYF
>TRBD1|TRBV27|TRBJ2-7|NA|14
TGTGCCAGCAGTCGTGACAGGGGGACCTACGAGCAGTACTTC
CASSRDRGTYEQYF
>TRBD1|TRBV3-1/TRBV3-2|TRBJ2-5|NA|16
TGTGCCAGCAGCCAAGCAGGACAGGGCCTTCAAGAGACCCAGTACTTC
CASSQAGQGLQETQYF
>NA|TRBV6-5|TRBJ2-2|NA|15
TGTGCCAGCAGTACCACGACAGGCCCCACCGGGGAGCTGTTTTTT
CASSTTTGPTGELFF
>TRBD1|TRBV18|TRBJ1-2|once|15
TGTGCCAGCTCAGCAGGACAGGCTTTCAACTATGGCTACACCTTC
CASSAGQAFNYGYTF
>NA|TRBV11-2|TRBJ1-5|NA|13
TGTGCCAGCAGCTTAGATCGTAATCAGCCCCAGCATTTT
CASSLDRNQPQHF
>NA|TRBV5-4|TRBJ1-1|NA|15
TGTGCCAGCAGCTTGGGGACACCGAAGGTATCTGAAGCTTTCTTT
CASSLGTPKVSEAFF